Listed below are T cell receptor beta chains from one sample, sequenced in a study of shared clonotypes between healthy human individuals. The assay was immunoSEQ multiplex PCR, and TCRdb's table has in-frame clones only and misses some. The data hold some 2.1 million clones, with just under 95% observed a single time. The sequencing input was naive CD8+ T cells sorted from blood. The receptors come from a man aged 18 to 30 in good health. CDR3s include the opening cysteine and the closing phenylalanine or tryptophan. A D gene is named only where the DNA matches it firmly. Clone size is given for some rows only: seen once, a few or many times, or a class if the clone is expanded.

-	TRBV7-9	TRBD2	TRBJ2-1	TGTGCCAGCAGCTCCCCTAGCGGCGTGCGGAGCGAGCAGTTCTTC	CASSSPSGVRSEQFF
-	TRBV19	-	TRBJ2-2	TGTGCCAGCGGCTCATTGGGGGACACCGGGGAGCTGTTTTTT	CASGSLGDTGELFF
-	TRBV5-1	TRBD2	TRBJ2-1	TGCGCCAGCAGCCCGGACAGACTAGCGGGGTACAATGAGCAGTTCTTC	CASSPDRLAGYNEQFF
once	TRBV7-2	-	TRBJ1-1	TGTGCCAGCAGCTTAATTGGGCCAGGGCACACTGAAGCTTTCTTT	CASSLIGPGHTEAFF
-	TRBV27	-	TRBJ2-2	TGTGCCAGCAGCCGTCTTCCCCAGGCCGGGGAGCTGTTTTTT	CASSRLPQAGELFF
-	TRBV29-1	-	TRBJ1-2	TGCAGCGTTGACAGTCCCCTCCGGGAGGTAAGAAGCTACACCTTC	CSVDSPLREVRSYTF
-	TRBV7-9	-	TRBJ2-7	TGTGCCAGCAGCACACATCGACTAGAGGCCTCCTACGAGCAGTACTTC	CASSTHRLEASYEQYF
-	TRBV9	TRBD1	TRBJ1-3	TGTGCCAGCAGCGTACCTTGGGACAGGCACTCTGGAAACACCATATATTTT	CASSVPWDRHSGNTIYF
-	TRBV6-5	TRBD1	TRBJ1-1	TGTGCCAGCAGTTCAGGGGGAGACACTGAAGCTTTCTTT	CASSSGGDTEAFF
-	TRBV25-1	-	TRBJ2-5	TGTGCCAGCAGTGACGAATCATGGGGAGAGACCCAGTACTTC	CASSDESWGETQYF
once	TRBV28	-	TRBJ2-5	TGTGCCAGCAGTCCCCTGGGCAGCTTGGGGGACCAAGAGACCCAGTACTTC	CASSPLGSLGDQETQYF
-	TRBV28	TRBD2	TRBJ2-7	TGTGCCAGCGCTAGCGGGGACAGCTCCTACGAGCAGTACTTC	CASASGDSSYEQYF
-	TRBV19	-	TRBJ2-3	TGTGCCAGTAGTATAGAGGACTCCACAGATACGCAGTATTTT	CASSIEDSTDTQYF
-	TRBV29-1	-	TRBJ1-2	TGCAGCGTGGGCGGTGGGACTCAATATGGCTACACCTTC	CSVGGGTQYGYTF
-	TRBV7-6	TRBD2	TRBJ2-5	TGTGCCAGCAGCCCCTGGACTAGCGGGGGGGCAATGGAGACCCAGTACTTC	CASSPWTSGGAMETQYF
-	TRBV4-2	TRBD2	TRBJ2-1	TGTGCCAGCAGTCAGACACATAGCGGGGGGCTGGGTGAGCAGTTCTTC	CASSQTHSGGLGEQFF
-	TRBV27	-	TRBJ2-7	TGTGCCAGCAGTGCCGGGACAAAGGACTCCTACGAGCAGTACTTC	CASSAGTKDSYEQYF
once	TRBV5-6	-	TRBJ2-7	TGTGCCAGCAGCCATGCGGGCGAGCAGTACTTC	CASSHAGEQYF
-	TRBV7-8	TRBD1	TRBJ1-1	TGTGCCAGCAGCTTAGCGGCAGGGGACAGCAATGAAGCTTTCTTT	CASSLAAGDSNEAFF
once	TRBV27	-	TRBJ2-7	TGTGCCAGCAGTCCCTCAACCGGGACCGCCACCTACGAGCAGTACTTC	CASSPSTGTATYEQYF
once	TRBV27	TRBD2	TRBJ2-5	TGTGCCAGCAGTATTAGCGGGGGGGCGGGGGAGACCCAGTACTTC	CASSISGGAGETQYF
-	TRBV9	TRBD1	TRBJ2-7	TGTGCCAGCAGCGTAGCCCCGGGGCAGGGGGCTTCCCACGAGCAGTACTTC	CASSVAPGQGASHEQYF
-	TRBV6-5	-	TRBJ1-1	TGTGCCAGCAGTTACGGGGAAAGGGCGAACACTGAAGCTTTCTTT	CASSYGERANTEAFF
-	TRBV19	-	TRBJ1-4	TGTGCCAGTAGTATTAAATGGACTAATGAAAAACTGTTTTTT	CASSIKWTNEKLFF
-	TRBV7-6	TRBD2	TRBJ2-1	TGTGCCAGCAGCTTAGAGCTAGCGGGGAGTTACAATGAGCAGTTCTTC	CASSLELAGSYNEQFF
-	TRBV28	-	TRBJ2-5	TGTGCCAGCGGTACTCCCGAGACCCAGTACTTC	CASGTPETQYF
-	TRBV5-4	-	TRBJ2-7	TGTGCCAGCAGCTACCCGGACAGTGACGAGCAGTACTTC	CASSYPDSDEQYF
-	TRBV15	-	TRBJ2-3	TGTGCCACCAGCAGGGACCCCCCGGACACAGATACGCAGTATTTT	CATSRDPPDTDTQYF
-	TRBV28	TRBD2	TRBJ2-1	TGTGCCAGCAGTTTAGGATTGGGGAGGGGCTTCAACAATGAGCAGTTCTTC	CASSLGLGRGFNNEQFF